This TCR beta chain was identified during a study of STAT5B mutations in CD4+ large granular lymphocyte leukemia. Study in general: Cryopreserved patient cells were CD8-depleted, then anti-CD4 bead selected.

This was a survey-level run. Clones were sequenced by immunoSEQ multiplex PCR, and TCRdb holds only the in-frame ones, with some missing. The sample lists thousands of clones; more than 75% were seen once. The receptor comes from a woman aged 65 to 85 with CD4+ T-cell large granular lymphocyte leukemia. Sequencing input: PBMCs.

Written as DNA, the CDR3 is TGTGCCAGCAGGGACGCGACGCTCCGAGAGACCCAGTACTTC. Residues: CASRDATLRETQYF. The chain uses TRBV6-6 and TRBJ2-5; D remains unclear. Trimming took off 6 bases at V and 4 bases at J, with 15 bases between the two ends. This CDR3 region has 14 residues. CDR1 and CDR2 (germline): MNHNY, SVGAGI (reference sequence).